A selection of T cell receptor beta chains follows, all from one sample in a study of blood T cell repertoires in COVID-19. Here immunoSEQ multiplex PCR was the method, and the copy in TCRdb shows in-frame clones only, minus some. Of about 180,000 clones listed, approximately 89% are singletons. The sample was peripheral blood. The receptors stem from a man between 40 and 49 years old with active or convalescent COVID-19. CDR3s include the opening cysteine and the closing phenylalanine or tryptophan.

j_call v_call cdr3_aa
TRBJ1-1 TRBV28 CASSQTGTGMNTEAFF
TRBJ2-1 TRBV18 CASSPPGQGKGEQFF
TRBJ2-7 TRBV29-1 CSAGQDSEQYF
TRBJ1-2 TRBV9 CASSVGHTSNYGYTF
TRBJ1-1 TRBV19 CASSQGMNTEAFF
TRBJ2-5 TRBV5-4 CASRPRDRGYQETQYF
TRBJ1-2 TRBV5-6 CASSHGGETYGYTF
TRBJ2-1 TRBV30 CAWSVTGEQFF
TRBJ2-2 TRBV25-1 CASSEVGGGGHTGELFF
TRBJ1-3 TRBV29-1 CSVNEDFGNTIYF
TRBJ1-5 TRBV5-6 CASSPSGGYQPQHF
TRBJ1-3 TRBV5-6 CASAGGQGNTIYF
TRBJ2-5 TRBV27 CASSSDQETQYF
TRBJ1-4 TRBV19 CASTTIRGGVEKLFF
TRBJ2-7 TRBV15 CATSRDRGYEQYF
TRBJ1-1 TRBV7-9 CASSLGDRKMNTEAFF
TRBJ2-5 TRBV7-2 CASSSWTRDQETQYF
TRBJ2-2 TRBV4-3 CASSHASGGNTGELFF
TRBJ2-1 TRBV10-2 CASSDQELAGGYNEQFF
TRBJ2-2 TRBV30 CAWSANRGPHTGELFF
TRBJ1-1 TRBV9 CASSVDHGTEAFF
TRBJ2-2 TRBV4-1 CASSQAAVGAGELFF
TRBJ2-7 TRBV28 CATTTGSGEQYF
TRBJ1-5 TRBV12-3/TRBV12-4 CASRETEFQPQHF
TRBJ2-2 TRBV5-1 CASSPRQRGGSDGELFF
TRBJ2-2 TRBV6-2/TRBV6-3 CASSIGTDLGELFF